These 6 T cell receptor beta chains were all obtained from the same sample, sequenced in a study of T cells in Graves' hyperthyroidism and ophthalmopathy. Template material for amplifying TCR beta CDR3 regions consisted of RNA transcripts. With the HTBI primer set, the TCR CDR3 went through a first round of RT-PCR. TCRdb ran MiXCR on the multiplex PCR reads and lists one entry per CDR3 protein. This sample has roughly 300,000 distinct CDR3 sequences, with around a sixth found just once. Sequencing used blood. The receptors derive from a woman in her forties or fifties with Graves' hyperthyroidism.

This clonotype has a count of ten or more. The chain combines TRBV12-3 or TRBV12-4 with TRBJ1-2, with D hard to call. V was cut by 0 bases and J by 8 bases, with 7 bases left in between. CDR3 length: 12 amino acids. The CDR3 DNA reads TGTGCCAGCAGTTTAGCGAATAGGGGCTACACCTTC. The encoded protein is CASSLANRGYTF.

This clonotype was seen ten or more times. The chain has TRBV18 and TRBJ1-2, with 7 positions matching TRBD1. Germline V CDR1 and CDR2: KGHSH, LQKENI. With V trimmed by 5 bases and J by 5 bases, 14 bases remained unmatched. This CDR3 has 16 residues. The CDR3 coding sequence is TGTGCCAGCTCAACTGGGACAGTCTTAAACGCATATGGCTACACCTTC. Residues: CASSTGTVLNAYGYTF.

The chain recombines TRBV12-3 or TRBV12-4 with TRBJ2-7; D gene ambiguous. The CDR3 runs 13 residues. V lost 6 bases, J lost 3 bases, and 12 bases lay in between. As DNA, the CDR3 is TGTGCCAGCAGCAATTCGTTGTACTACGAGCAGTACTTC. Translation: CASSNSLYYEQYF.

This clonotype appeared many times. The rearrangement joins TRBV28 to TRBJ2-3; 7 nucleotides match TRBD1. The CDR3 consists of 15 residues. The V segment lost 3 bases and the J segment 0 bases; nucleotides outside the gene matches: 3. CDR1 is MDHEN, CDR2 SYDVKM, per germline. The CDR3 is CASSFGTASTDTQYF. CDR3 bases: TGTGCCAGCAGTTTTGGGACAGCTAGCACAGATACGCAGTATTTT. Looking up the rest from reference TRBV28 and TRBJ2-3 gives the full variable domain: DVKVTQSSRYLVKRTGEKVFLECVQDMDHENMFWYRQDPGLGLRLIYFSYDVKMKEKGDIPEGYSVSREKKERFSLILESASTNQTSMYLCASSFGTASTDTQYFGPGTRLTVL.

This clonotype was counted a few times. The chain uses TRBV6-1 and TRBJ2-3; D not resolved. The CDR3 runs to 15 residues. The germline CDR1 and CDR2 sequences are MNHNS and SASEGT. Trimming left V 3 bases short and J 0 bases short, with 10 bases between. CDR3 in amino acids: CASSDPWYSTDTQYF. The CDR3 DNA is TGTGCCAGCAGTGACCCGTGGTATAGCACAGATACGCAGTATTTT.

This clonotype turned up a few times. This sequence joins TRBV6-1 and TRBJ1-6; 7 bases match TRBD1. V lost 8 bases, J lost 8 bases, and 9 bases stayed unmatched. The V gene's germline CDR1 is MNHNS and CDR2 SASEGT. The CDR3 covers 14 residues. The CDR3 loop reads CASDRAGGDSPLHF. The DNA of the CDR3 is TGTGCCAGCGACAGGGCAGGGGGGGATTCACCCCTCCACTTT.